The 3 T cell receptor beta chains below were found in one sample sequenced in a study of blood T cell repertoires in COVID-19. Sequencing was performed with immunoSEQ multiplex PCR; in TCRdb, only in-frame clones are kept and a portion is missing. The data show tens of thousands of clones, approximately 85% seen once. Sequenced: peripheral blood. Receptors originate from an elderly man with acute or convalescent COVID-19.

This chain links TRBV2 with TRBJ1-1, with D possibly being TRBD1 (6 bases). The CDR3 spans 15 residues. Trimming shortened V by 4 bases and J by 5 bases, and 17 bases separated the two germline ends. Germline-derived CDR1 and CDR2 are SNHLY and FYNNEI. This CDR3 reads CASSAWGGGRTEAFF. The CDR3, as DNA: TGTGCCAGCAGTGCCTGGGGAGGGGGGAGGACTGAAGCTTTCTTT.

The rearrangement joins TRBV7-2 to TRBJ2-1, with 7 bases aligning to TRBD1. V trimming: 5 bases; J trimming: 2 bases; junction bases outside the gene matches: 9. This CDR3 comprises 16 residues. The germline gives CDR1 SGHTA, CDR2 FQGNSA. The CDR3 loop is CASSPRRDSPYNEQFF. As DNA, the CDR3 is TGTGCCAGCAGCCCTAGACGGGACAGCCCCTACAATGAGCAGTTCTTC. Full variable domain (remainder filled in from reference TRBV7-2 and TRBJ2-1): GAGVSQSPSNKVTEKGKDVELRCDPISGHTALYWYRQSLGQGLEFLIYFQGNSAPDKSGLPSDRFSAERTGGSVSTLTIQRTQQEDSAVYLCASSPRRDSPYNEQFFGPGTRLTVL.

This chain links TRBV7-9 with TRBJ2-2; the D gene is possibly TRBD1 (5 bases). CDR1 and CDR2 from the germline V gene are SEHNR and FQNEAQ (reference sequence). CDR3 length equals 16 residues. The V end lost 2 bases, the J end lost 3 bases, and 13 bases lay between the germline ends. The CDR3: CASSLSAGPDTGELFF. CDR3 DNA sequence: TGTGCCAGCAGCTTATCAGCAGGGCCAGACACCGGGGAGCTGTTTTTT.